Presented here are 26 T cell receptor beta chains from one specimen sequenced in a study of blood T cell repertoires in COVID-19. The data were produced by immunoSEQ multiplex PCR, yet TCRdb's version contains in-frame clones alone and is incomplete. The data hold fewer than 350,000 clones, with approximately 91% observed a single time. Specimen: PBMCs or T cells enriched from blood (not recorded which). The origin of the receptors is a woman aged 40-49 years with acute COVID-19.

This clone was seen a few times. This CDR3 reads CASSRLGGDGYTF. The DNA for the CDR3 is TGTGCCAGCAGCCGTCTCGGAGGTGATGGCTACACCTTC. The rearrangement links TRBV3-1 (or the pseudogene TRBV3-2) to TRBJ1-2; D not certain. CDR3 length: 13 amino acids. The germline V gene encodes CDR1 LGHDT and CDR2 YNNKEL (reference sequence). The V gene lost 4 bases and the J gene lost 6 bases, with 12 bases spanning the gap.

The chain links TRBV7-9 to TRBJ2-1, with 10 bases that match TRBD2. Germline lookup yields CDR1 SEHNR and CDR2 FQNEAQ (reference sequence). J gave up 6 bases and V 5 bases, and 4 bases lay outside the gene matches. The CDR3 sequence is 14 residues long. The CDR3 DNA reads TGTGCCAGCAGCCAGACTAGCGGGCTCAATGAGCAGTTCTTC. Translation: CASSQTSGLNEQFF.

The chain links TRBV21-1 to TRBJ2-7; TRBD2, the table's D call, lacks a check against the DNA. TRBV21-1 is termed a pseudogene. The CDR3 loop spans 15 amino acids. This CDR3 reads CASSKRGLAGHEQYF. The DNA of the CDR3 is TGTGCCAGCAGCAAACGGGGACTAGCAGGACACGAGCAGTACTTC.

The V call is TRBV11-2, the J call TRBJ2-5; weak D call: TRBD1 (6 bases). The ends were cut back, 4 bases at V and 5 bases at J, with 14 bases in the middle. CDR3 size: 14 residues. Germline assignment: CDR1 SGHAT and CDR2 FQNNGV. The CDR3 here is CASSSGHLRETQYF. The CDR3 DNA sequence: TGTGCCAGCAGCTCGGGACACCTTCGGGAGACCCAGTACTTC.

The rearrangement joins TRBV5-6 to TRBJ2-1; 7 bases agree with TRBD2. CDR3 size: 15 residues. Trimming cost V 4 bases and J 7 bases; bases outside gene matches: 11. Looked up from germline, CDR1 is SGHDT and CDR2 is YYEEEE. The CDR3 is CASSPTGGPGNEQFF. The DNA for the CDR3 is TGTGCCAGCAGCCCCACGGGAGGCCCTGGGAATGAGCAGTTCTTC.

This rearrangement joins TRBV12-3 or TRBV12-4 to TRBJ1-5; D is unclear. The V and J ends lost 3 bases and 9 bases respectively, with 9 bases between them. This CDR3 is built from 12 residues. Written as DNA, the CDR3 is TGTGCCAGCAGTTTCGGAACGGGGCCCCAGCATTTT. Amino acid sequence: CASSFGTGPQHF.

The rearrangement uses TRBV7-9 and TRBJ1-4; 9 bases map to TRBD1. Germline CDR1 is SEHNR and CDR2 is FQNEAQ (reference sequence). The CDR3 has 16 residues. The ends lost 5 bases at V and 7 bases at J; junction bases unmatched: 11. CDR3 loop: CASSREPGQGLEKLFF. The CDR3 coding sequence is TGTGCCAGCAGCCGAGAACCGGGACAGGGCCTTGAAAAACTGTTTTTT.

The chain recombines TRBV9 with TRBJ2-7; 8 nucleotides align to TRBD2. The CDR3 is 16 residues long. The germline gives CDR1 SGDLS, CDR2 YYNGEE. J was trimmed by 1 base and V by 4 bases; bases with no gene match: 10. CDR3 DNA: TGTGCCAGCAGCCCTGCGACCGGGACTAGGTCCTACGAGCAGTACTTC. Amino acids: CASSPATGTRSYEQYF.

The chain combines TRBV6-5 with TRBJ1-1, with D perhaps matching TRBD1 (5 bases). V was trimmed by 0 bases and J by 1 base, leaving 9 bases between them. Germline loops: CDR1 MNHEY, CDR2 SVGAGI. The CDR3 spans 15 residues. CDR3 sequence (DNA): TGTGCCAGCAGTTACTCGAACAGGAAGAACACTGAAGCTTTCTTT. It translates to CASSYSNRKNTEAFF.

The V and J genes are TRBV24-1 and TRBJ1-2, with D possibly matching TRBD1 (5 bases). This CDR3 contains 14 residues. Per the germline V gene, CDR1 is KGHDR and CDR2 is SFDVKD. V was cut by 2 bases and J by 7 bases, with 13 bases left in between. This CDR3 is CATSDYRTGVGYTF. CDR3 in DNA: TGTGCCACCAGTGATTACCGGACGGGGGTTGGCTACACCTTC.

The chain employs TRBV24-1 and TRBJ2-1, with D tentatively TRBD2 (6 bases). The CDR3 spans 16 residues. Trimming left V 1 base short and J 0 bases short, with 9 bases between. The germline gives CDR1 KGHDR, CDR2 SFDVKD. DNA of the CDR3: TGTGCCACCAGTGATTTTTTAGCGGTCTCCTACAATGAGCAGTTCTTC. Its translation is CATSDFLAVSYNEQFF.

The J gene is TRBJ2-6, the V gene TRBV4-3; a weak D match, TRBD2 (6 bases). CDR3 length equals 18 residues. CDR1 is LGHNA and CDR2 is YSLEER in the germline V gene. V was clipped by 0 bases and J by 1 base, with 13 bases between them. CDR3 sequence reads: CASSQELSGWSGANVLTF. The CDR3, as DNA: TGCGCCAGCAGCCAAGAATTAAGCGGGTGGTCTGGGGCCAACGTCCTGACTTTC.

The V and J genes are TRBV28 and TRBJ2-3; 10 bases fit TRBD2. The CDR3 length is 15 residues. Trimming at V came to 4 bases and at J to 0 bases, leaving 1 base not matched to a gene. Germline CDR1 reads MDHEN; CDR2 reads SYDVKM. The DNA for the CDR3 is TGTGCCAGCAGTTCTAGCGGGAGTAGCACAGATACGCAGTATTTT. The encoded protein is CASSSSGSSTDTQYF.

As concerns this clone: In the same sample, other DNA sequences code for this CDR3. The chain joins TRBV29-1 to TRBJ2-2; weak D call: TRBD1 (5 bases). The V end was cut by 3 bases, the J end by 5 bases, with 10 bases between. The CDR3 spans 13 residues. CDR1 SQVTM and CDR2 ANQGSEA come from the germline V gene. The CDR3 DNA reads TGCAGCGTTGATAGGGGTAATACCGGGGAGCTGTTTTTT. Amino acids: CSVDRGNTGELFF.

The V gene is TRBV27, the J gene TRBJ2-1; D not resolved. The CDR3 is 14 amino acids. Per the germline V gene, CDR1 is MNHEY and CDR2 is SMNVEV (reference sequence). Trimming removed 5 bases at V and 0 bases at J, with 8 bases between. CDR3 sequence reads: CASSKASSYNEQFF. The CDR3 DNA is TGTGCCAGCAGTAAAGCGAGCTCCTACAATGAGCAGTTCTTC.

The chain carries TRBV6-5 and TRBJ2-7; D may be TRBD2 (6 bases). V lost 6 bases and J 4 bases, leaving 13 bases between the germline ends. The CDR3 is 13 residues long. The V gene's germline CDR1 is MNHEY and CDR2 SVGAGI. The CDR3 DNA sequence: TGTGCCAGCAGACATAGCGGCGGGTACGAGCAGTACTTC. Protein sequence: CASRHSGGYEQYF.

This chain joins TRBV5-1 and TRBJ2-2, with D tentatively TRBD2 (5 bases). This CDR3 is 14 amino acids long. Looked up from germline, CDR1 is SGHRS and CDR2 is YFSETQ. Trimming cost V 4 bases and J 5 bases, with 12 bases left between them. CDR3 nucleotides: TGCGCCAGCAGCCGGAGCCCGGGGACCGGGGAGCTGTTTTTT. Encoded protein: CASSRSPGTGELFF.

The rearrangement joins TRBV7-2 to TRBJ2-7; D is possibly TRBD1 (5 bases). Trimming pared 3 bases from V and 5 bases from J, leaving 11 bases between. This CDR3 spans 13 amino acids. Germline loops: CDR1 SGHTA, CDR2 FQGNSA. In DNA, the CDR3 is TGTGCCAGCAGCTTGGGGCCTCTAAACGAGCAGTACTTC. This encodes CASSLGPLNEQYF.

The V call is TRBV28, the J call TRBJ1-2; no clear D. Germline CDR1 MDHEN, CDR2 SYDVKM. CDR3 length equals 11 residues. V dropped 11 bases and J dropped 2 bases, with 9 bases sitting between them. DNA for the CDR3: TGTGCCCTTAGAGGGAACTATGGCTACACCTTC. It translates to CALRGNYGYTF.

J is TRBJ2-3 and V is TRBV7-2; 8 bases are shared with TRBD1. V lost 5 bases to trimming and J lost 4 bases; unmatched junction nucleotides: 11. The germline CDR1 and CDR2 sequences are SGHTA and FQGNSA. The CDR3 has 16 residues. CDR3 coding DNA: TGTGCCAGCAGCACCCTAGGGCAGGGGGCTTCAGATACGCAGTATTTT. Protein sequence: CASSTLGQGASDTQYF.

V gene TRBV18 combines with J gene TRBJ1-3, with unresolved D. Between the trimmed V and J ends, which lost 6 bases and 0 bases, there was a span of 12 bases. CDR3 length: 15 residues. CDR1 is KGHSH, CDR2 LQKENI, per germline. This CDR3 is CASSPFGSSGNTIYF. Written as DNA, the CDR3 is TGTGCCAGCTCCCCCTTTGGGAGCTCTGGAAACACCATATATTTT.

In DNA, the CDR3 is TGTGCCAGCAGCCCAGACGTGAGACACGCTTTCTTT. It codes for CASSPDVRHAFF. The chain has TRBV6-5 and TRBJ1-1; D unclear. Trimming took off 6 bases at V and 11 bases at J, with 16 bases between the two ends. Germline CDR1 reads MNHEY; CDR2 reads SVGAGI. CDR3 length: 12 amino acids.

The genes are TRBV19 and TRBJ1-5, with 9 positions matching TRBD1. The V gene's germline CDR1 is LNHDA and CDR2 SQIVND (reference sequence). The CDR3 spans 14 residues. Trimming removed 4 bases from V and 7 bases from J; junction bases left unmatched: 5. The CDR3 here is CASSTGQGLQPQHF. The CDR3 DNA follows: TGTGCCAGTAGTACAGGACAGGGGCTCCAGCCCCAGCATTTT.

The CDR3 DNA sequence: TGTGCCTGGAGGGGAGATTGGGGTCCAAGCGAAAAACTGTTTTTT. Translation: CAWRGDWGPSEKLFF. The chain carries TRBV30 and TRBJ1-4; no firm D call. V gave up 3 bases and J gave up 8 bases, with 19 bases separating them. CDR3 length equals 15 residues. Per the germline V gene, CDR1 is GTSNPN and CDR2 is SVGIG (reference sequence).

The J gene is TRBJ2-7, the V gene TRBV5-1; tentative D call: TRBD2 (5 bases). CDR1 is SGHRS, CDR2 YFSETQ, per germline. V dropped 5 bases and J dropped 3 bases, with 18 bases sitting between them. The CDR3 totals 15 residues. CDR3 in amino acids: CASRPEVGASYEQYF. As DNA, the CDR3 is TGCGCCAGCAGACCGGAGGTTGGTGCCAGCTACGAGCAGTACTTC.

J is TRBJ2-3 and V is TRBV19; 7 nucleotides align to TRBD1. In germline, CDR1 is LNHDA, CDR2 SQIVND (reference sequence). With 6 bases clipped from V and 0 bases from J, the junction kept 6 bases outside the gene matches. CDR3 size: 15 residues. In DNA, the CDR3 is TGTGCCAGTAGGAGAACAGGGGTCAGCACAGATACGCAGTATTTT. Amino acids: CASRRTGVSTDTQYF.